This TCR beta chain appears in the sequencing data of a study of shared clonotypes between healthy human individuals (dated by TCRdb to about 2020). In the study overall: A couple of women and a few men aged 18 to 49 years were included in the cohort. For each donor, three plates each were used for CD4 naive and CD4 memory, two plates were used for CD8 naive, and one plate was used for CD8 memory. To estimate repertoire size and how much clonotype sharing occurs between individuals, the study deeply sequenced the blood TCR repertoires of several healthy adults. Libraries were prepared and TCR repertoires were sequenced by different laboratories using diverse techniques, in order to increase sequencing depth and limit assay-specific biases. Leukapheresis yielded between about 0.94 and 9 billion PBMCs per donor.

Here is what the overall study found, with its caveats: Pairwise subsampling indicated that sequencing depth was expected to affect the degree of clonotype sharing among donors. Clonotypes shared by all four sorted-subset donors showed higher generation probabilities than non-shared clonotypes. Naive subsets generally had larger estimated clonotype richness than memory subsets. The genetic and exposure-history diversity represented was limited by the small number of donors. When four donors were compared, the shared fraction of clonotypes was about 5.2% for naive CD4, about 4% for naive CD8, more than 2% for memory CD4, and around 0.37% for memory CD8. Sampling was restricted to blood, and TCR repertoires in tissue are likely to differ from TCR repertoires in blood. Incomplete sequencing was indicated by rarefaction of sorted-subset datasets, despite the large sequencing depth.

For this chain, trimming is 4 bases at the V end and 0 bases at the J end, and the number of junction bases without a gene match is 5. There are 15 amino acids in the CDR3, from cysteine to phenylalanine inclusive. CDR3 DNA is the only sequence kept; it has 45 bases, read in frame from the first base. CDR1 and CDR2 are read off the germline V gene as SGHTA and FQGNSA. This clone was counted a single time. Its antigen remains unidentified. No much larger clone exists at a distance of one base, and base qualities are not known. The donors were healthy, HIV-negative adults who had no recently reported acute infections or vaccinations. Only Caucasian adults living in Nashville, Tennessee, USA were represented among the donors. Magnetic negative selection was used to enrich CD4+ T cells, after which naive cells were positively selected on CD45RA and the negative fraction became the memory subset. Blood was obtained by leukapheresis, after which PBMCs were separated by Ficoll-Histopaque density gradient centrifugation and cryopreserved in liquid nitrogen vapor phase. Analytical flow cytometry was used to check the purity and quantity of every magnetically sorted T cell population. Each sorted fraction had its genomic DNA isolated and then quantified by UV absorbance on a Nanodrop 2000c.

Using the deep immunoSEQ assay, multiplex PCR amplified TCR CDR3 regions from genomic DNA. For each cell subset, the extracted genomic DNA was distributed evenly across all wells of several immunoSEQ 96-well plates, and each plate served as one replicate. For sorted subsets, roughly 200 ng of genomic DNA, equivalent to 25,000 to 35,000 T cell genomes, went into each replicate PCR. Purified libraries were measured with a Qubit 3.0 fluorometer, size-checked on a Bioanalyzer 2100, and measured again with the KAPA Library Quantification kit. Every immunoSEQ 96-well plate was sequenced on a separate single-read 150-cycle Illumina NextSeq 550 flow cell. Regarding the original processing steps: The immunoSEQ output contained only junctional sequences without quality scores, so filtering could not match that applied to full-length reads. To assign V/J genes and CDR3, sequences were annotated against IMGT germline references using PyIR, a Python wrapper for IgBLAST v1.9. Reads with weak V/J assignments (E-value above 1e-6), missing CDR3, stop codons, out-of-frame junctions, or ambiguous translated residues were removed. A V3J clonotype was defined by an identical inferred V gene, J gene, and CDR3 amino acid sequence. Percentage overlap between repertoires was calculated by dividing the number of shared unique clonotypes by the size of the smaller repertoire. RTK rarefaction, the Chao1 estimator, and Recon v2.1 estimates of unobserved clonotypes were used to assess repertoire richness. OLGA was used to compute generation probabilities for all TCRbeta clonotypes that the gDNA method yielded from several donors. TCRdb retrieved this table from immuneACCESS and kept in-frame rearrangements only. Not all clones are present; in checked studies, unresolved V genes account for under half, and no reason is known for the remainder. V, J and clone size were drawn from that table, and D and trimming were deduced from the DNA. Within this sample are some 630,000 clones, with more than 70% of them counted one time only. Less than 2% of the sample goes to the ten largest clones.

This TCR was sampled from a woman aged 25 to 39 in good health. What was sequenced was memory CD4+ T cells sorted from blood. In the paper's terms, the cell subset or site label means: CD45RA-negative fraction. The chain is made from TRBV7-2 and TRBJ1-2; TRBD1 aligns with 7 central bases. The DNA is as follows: TGTGCCAGCAGCTCCCTTACAGGGGCTAACTATGGCTACACCTTC. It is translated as CASSSLTGANYGYTF.